This T cell receptor (beta chain) appears in the sequencing data of a study of Graves' ophthalmopathy and Graves' hyperthyroidism. Study-wide points: Its predictions of ophthalmopathy progression gave the model 60% to 71% sensitivity and roughly 76% specificity.

Scientists amplified the TCR beta CDR3 regions from RNA transcripts. Following a first-round RT-PCR that used HTBI primers, a second-round multiplex PCR was carried out. One entry per CDR3 protein results from TCRdb running MiXCR on the multiplex PCR reads. The repertoire holds around 1.1 million distinct CDR3 sequences, about two fifths seen once, with 11% in the top ten. This clonotype was recorded many times. Its matching antigen is unknown. The CDR3 is made up of 12 amino acids. Germline V gene data show CDR1 as SGHTA and CDR2 as FQGNSA. V lost 5 bases and J 2 bases, leaving 6 bases between the germline ends.

The chain links TRBV7-2 to TRBJ1-2; D call uncertain. The sequenced material came from peripheral blood or thyroid tissue (not recorded which). The receptor was isolated from an adult man with Graves' hyperthyroidism. The CDR3 here is CASSAGNYGYTF. Here the CDR3 DNA reads TGTGCCAGCAGCGCGGGGAACTATGGCTACACCTTC.